One sample yielded the 10 T cell receptor beta chains listed below, sequenced in a study of CD8+CD57+ T cells in acquired aplastic anemia. CDR3 and TCR beta VDJ profiling relied on a genomic DNA template. MiXCR was run by TCRdb on the reads, yielding one entry per CDR3 protein. Of fewer than 250,000 distinct CDR3 sequences in the sample, 50% to 55% are singletons; the top ten hold roughly 15%. Sequencing was performed on sorted CD4+, CD8+, or CD8+CD57+ T cells (not recorded which) from PBMCs. Receptors originate from a human donor in good health, serving as a control.

The chain combines TRBV7-3 with TRBJ2-5; D not certain. Looked up from germline, CDR1 is SGHTA and CDR2 is FQGTGA. The V gene lost 3 bases and the J gene lost 9 bases, with 14 bases spanning the gap. The CDR3 is 13 amino acids. This chain's CDR3 is CASSFNSNQPQYF. The CDR3 DNA is TGTGCCAGCAGCTTCAATAGCAATCAGCCCCAGTACTTC.

CDR3 sequence reads: CSVTGPHTDTQYF. The CDR3 nucleotides read TGCAGCGTTACCGGGCCCCACACAGATACGCAGTATTTT. V usage is TRBV29-1 and J usage is TRBJ2-3; no clear D. V dropped 5 bases and J dropped 2 bases, with 11 bases sitting between them. The CDR3 contains 13 residues. Germline CDR1 and CDR2: SQVTM and ANQGSEA.

The genes are TRBV24-1 and TRBJ2-3; D is uncertain. The V gene lost 5 bases and the J gene lost 1 base, with 6 bases spanning the gap. The CDR3 has 13 residues. The germline V gene encodes CDR1 KGHDR and CDR2 SFDVKD. This CDR3 is CATSADGTDTQYF. The DNA of the CDR3 is TGTGCCACCAGTGCAGATGGCACAGATACGCAGTATTTT.

This chain uses TRBV20-1 with TRBJ1-2; no clear D. Germline CDR1 reads DFQATT; CDR2 reads SNEGSKA (reference sequence). The CDR3 length is 16 residues. Deletions cut 0 bases from V and 3 bases from J, with 17 bases between. CDR3 in DNA: TGCAGTGCTAGAGATGGTAGGGAGCGGGCGTACTATGGCTACACCTTC. Its translation is CSARDGRERAYYGYTF.

The chain couples TRBV15 to TRBJ1-2, with D perhaps TRBD1 (5 bases). CDR3 size: 12 residues. The V and J ends lost 0 bases and 13 bases respectively, with 12 bases between them. In germline, CDR1 is LNHNV, CDR2 YYDKDF (reference sequence). As DNA, the CDR3 is TGTGCCACCAGCAGAGATCGGGGGTTATCCACCTTC. Residues: CATSRDRGLSTF.

In the case of this clonotype: A much more abundant neighbour one base away suggests this may be a read error. The CDR3 carries no conserved terminal phenylalanine or tryptophan, so it likely arises from a read error. The chain has TRBV7-2 and TRBJ2-3; the D gene is possibly TRBD2 (6 bases). This CDR3 has 16 amino acids. V was cut by 5 bases and J by 3 bases, with 18 bases left in between. CDR1 is SGHTA, CDR2 FQGNSA, per germline. The CDR3 DNA reads as TGTGCCAGCAGCCAAGATAGGAGGGCCGGGACAGATACGCAGTATCTT. Encoded protein: CASSQDRRAGTDTQYL.

This clonotype was observed a handful of times. This may stem from a read error, because a much larger clone lies one nucleotide away. This chain links TRBV6-5 with TRBJ2-5; no definite D call. Germline V lookup: CDR1 MNHEY, CDR2 SVGAGI. The CDR3 has 12 residues. Trimming shortened V by 10 bases and J by 7 bases, and 16 bases separated the two germline ends. The CDR3 coding sequence is TGTGCCACCAGAAGTGGCCCGGGGACCCAGTACTTC. It translates to CATRSGPGTQYF.

With respect to this clonotype: This may come from a read error, since a much larger clone is one base off. The rearrangement joins TRBV3-1 to TRBJ2-7; 11 bases match TRBD2. Per the germline V gene, CDR1 is LGHDT and CDR2 is YNNKEL (reference sequence). CDR3 length equals 14 residues. The CDR3 DNA reads as TGTGCCAGCAAACTAGCGGGGGTGTCCTGCGAGCAGTACTTC. It encodes CASKLAGVSCEQYF.

V gene TRBV20-1 combines with J gene TRBJ2-7; no reliable D call. This CDR3 is built from 14 residues. V was shortened by 0 bases and J by 0 bases, with 9 bases between the two germline ends. Germline V CDR1 and CDR2: DFQATT, SNEGSKA (reference sequence). The chain's CDR3 is CSARDPGLSYEQYF. The CDR3 DNA is TGCAGTGCTAGAGACCCGGGCCTCTCCTACGAGCAGTACTTC.

To note about this clonotype: This may arise from a read error, as a much more abundant clone is one base away. The V and J genes are TRBV20-1 and TRBJ2-5, with 12 bases fitting TRBD2. This CDR3 is 15 amino acids long. Germline-derived CDR1 and CDR2 are DFQATT and SNEGSKA (reference sequence). The CDR3 nucleotides read TGCAGTGCTAGAGACTCTAGCGGGGGGGGGGAGACCCAGCACTTC. It translates to CSARDSSGGGETQHF.